This T cell receptor (beta chain) is from a study of cytomegalovirus exposure and HLA in healthy donors. With 60 Vbeta and 13 Jbeta primers, the PCR was carried out. Only in-frame clones appear in the TCRdb table, and some are missing; sequencing was by immunoSEQ multiplex PCR. The table lists 150,000 to 200,000 clones, around 80% of them singletons. V lost 6 bases to trimming and J lost 0 bases, with 13 bases between them. This CDR3 has 15 amino acids. Germline assignment: CDR1 SGHTS and CDR2 YDEGEE. This sequence was found in a woman aged 25 to 39 in good health and CMV-seropositive. Sequenced material: PBMCs. The chain uses TRBV5-8 and TRBJ1-5; no firm D call. DNA for the CDR3: TGTGCCAGCACTGTAGGGAGATATAGCAATCAGCCCCAGCATTTT. It codes for CASTVGRYSNQPQHF.